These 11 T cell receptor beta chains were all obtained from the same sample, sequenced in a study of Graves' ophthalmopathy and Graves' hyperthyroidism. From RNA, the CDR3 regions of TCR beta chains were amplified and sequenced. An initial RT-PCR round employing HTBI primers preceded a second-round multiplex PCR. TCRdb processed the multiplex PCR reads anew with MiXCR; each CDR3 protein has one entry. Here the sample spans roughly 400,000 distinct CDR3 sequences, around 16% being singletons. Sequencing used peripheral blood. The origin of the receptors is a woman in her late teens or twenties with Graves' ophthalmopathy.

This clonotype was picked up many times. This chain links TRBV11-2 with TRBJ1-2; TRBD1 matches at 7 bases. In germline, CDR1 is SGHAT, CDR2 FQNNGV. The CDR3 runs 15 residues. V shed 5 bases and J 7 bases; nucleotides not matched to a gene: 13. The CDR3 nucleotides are TGTGCCAGCAGCACGAGGACAGTGCCAGGGGGTGGCTACACCTTC. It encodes CASSTRTVPGGGYTF.

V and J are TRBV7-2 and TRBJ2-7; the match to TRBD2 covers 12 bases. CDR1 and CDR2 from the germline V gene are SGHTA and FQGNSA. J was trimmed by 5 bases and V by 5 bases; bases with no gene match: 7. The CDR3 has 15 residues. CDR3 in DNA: TGTGCCAGCAGCCCGACTAGCGGGAGTATTAACGAGCAGTACTTC. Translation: CASSPTSGSINEQYF.

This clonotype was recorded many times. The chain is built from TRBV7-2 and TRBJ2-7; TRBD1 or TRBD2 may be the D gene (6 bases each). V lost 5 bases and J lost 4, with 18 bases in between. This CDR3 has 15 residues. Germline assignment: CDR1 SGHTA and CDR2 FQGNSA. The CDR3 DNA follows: TGTGCCAGCAGCCCCGGCGTGGGGGGCACGTACGAGCAGTACTTC. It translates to CASSPGVGGTYEQYF.

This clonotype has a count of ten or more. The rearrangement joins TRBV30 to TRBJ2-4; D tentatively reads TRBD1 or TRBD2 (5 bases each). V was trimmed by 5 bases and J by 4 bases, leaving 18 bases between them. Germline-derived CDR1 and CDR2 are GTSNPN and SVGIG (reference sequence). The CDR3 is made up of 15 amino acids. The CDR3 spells CAWGSDPGRKNIQYF. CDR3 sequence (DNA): TGTGCCTGGGGTTCCGATCCGGGACGGAAAAACATTCAGTACTTC.

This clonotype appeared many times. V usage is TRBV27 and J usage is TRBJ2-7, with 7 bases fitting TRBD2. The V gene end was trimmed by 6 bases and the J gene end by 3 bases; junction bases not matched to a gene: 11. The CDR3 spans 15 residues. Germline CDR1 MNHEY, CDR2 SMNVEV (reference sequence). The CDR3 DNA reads TGTGCCAGCAGGGGAGGGGATGGGCACTACTACGAGCAGTACTTC. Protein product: CASRGGDGHYYEQYF.

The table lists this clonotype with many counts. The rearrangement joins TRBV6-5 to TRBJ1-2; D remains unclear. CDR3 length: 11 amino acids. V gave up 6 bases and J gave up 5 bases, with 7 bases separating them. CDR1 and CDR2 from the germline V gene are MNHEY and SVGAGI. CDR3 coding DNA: TGTGCCAGCAGGGGATTTTATGGCTACACCTTC. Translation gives CASRGFYGYTF.

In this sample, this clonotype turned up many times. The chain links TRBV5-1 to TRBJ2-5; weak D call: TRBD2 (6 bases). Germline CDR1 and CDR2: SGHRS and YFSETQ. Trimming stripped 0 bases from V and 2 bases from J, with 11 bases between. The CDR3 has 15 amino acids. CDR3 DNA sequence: TGCGCCAGCAGCTTGGTCGGGGGTCGGCAAGAGACCCAGTACTTC. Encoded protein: CASSLVGGRQETQYF.

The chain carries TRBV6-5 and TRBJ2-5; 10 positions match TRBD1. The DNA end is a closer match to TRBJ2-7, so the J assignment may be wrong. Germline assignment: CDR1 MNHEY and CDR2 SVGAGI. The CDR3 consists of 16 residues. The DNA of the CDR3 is TGTGCCAGCAGTTACTGGGGACAGGGGAGCTCCTACGAGCAGTACTTC. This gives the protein CASSYWGQGSSYEQYF.

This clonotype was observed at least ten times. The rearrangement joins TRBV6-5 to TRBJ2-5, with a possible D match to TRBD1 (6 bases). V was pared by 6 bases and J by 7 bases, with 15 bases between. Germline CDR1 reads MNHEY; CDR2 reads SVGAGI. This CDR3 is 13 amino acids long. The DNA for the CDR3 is TGTGCCAGCAGAAAGGGGGTCCCAGGGACCCAGTACTTC. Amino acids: CASRKGVPGTQYF.

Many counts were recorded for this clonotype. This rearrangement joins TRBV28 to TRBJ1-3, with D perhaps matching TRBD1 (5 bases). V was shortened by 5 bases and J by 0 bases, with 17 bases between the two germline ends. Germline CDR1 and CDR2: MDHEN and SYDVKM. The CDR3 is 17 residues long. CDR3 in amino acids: CASSVRGLLDSGNTIYF. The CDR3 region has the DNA TGTGCCAGCAGTGTCCGGGGACTCCTTGACTCTGGAAACACCATATATTTT.

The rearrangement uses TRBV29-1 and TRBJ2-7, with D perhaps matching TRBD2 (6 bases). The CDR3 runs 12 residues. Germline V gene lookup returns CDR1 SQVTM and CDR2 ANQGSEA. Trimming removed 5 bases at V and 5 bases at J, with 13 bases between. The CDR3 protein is CSVRSGADEQYF. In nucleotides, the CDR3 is TGCAGCGTTCGGTCGGGAGCCGACGAGCAGTACTTC.